The next 24 T cell receptor beta chains were all read from a single sample in a study of blood T cell repertoires in COVID-19. Using immunoSEQ multiplex PCR, the repertoire was profiled, and TCRdb retains in-frame clones only, with some absent. The table shows just over 300,000 clones, with about 90% occurring only once. Specimen: peripheral blood. All receptors derive from a man aged 18-30 years with active or convalescent COVID-19.

This chain connects TRBV28 to TRBJ2-3; 8 nucleotides align to TRBD1. The CDR3 covers 16 residues. The V segment lost 9 bases and the J segment 2 bases; nucleotides outside the gene matches: 13. Germline V gene sequence: CDR1 MDHEN, CDR2 SYDVKM. CDR3 sequence (DNA): TGTGCCAGTATGAAGGTCAGGGGGCGCAACACAGATACGCAGTATTTT. Translating gives CASMKVRGRNTDTQYF.

The V gene is TRBV6-6, the J gene TRBJ2-2; possible D gene TRBD1, 5 bases. Germline CDR1 reads MNHNY; CDR2 reads SVGAGI (reference sequence). The V and J ends lost 5 bases and 6 bases respectively, with 10 bases between them. There are 13 residues in the CDR3. CDR3 loop: CASSPREAGELFF. The CDR3, as DNA: TGTGCCAGCAGTCCCAGGGAAGCCGGGGAGCTGTTTTTT.

This clone was seen at least ten times. CDR3 sequence: CASSRGSGNTIYF. CDR3 nucleotides: TGTGCCAGCAGCCGGGGTTCTGGAAACACCATATATTTT. The genes are TRBV5-8 and TRBJ1-3; no clear D gene. Germline V gene lookup returns CDR1 SGHTS and CDR2 YDEGEE. Between the trimmed V and J ends, which lost 4 bases and 1 base, there was a span of 6 bases. The CDR3 spans 13 residues.

This chain joins TRBV21-1 and TRBJ2-7; the D call in the table, TRBD2, was not verified against the DNA. TRBV21-1 is classified as a pseudogene. The CDR3 covers 12 residues. CDR3 sequence: CASSKARYEQYF. CDR3 in DNA: TGTGCCAGCAGCAAAGCGCGCTACGAGCAGTACTTC.

This clone came up a few times. This chain connects TRBV6-5 to TRBJ1-2; 9 bases are a match to TRBD1. The CDR3 consists of 13 residues. The germline V gene encodes CDR1 MNHEY and CDR2 SVGAGI. V trimming: 8 bases; J trimming: 4 bases; junction bases outside the gene matches: 5. This CDR3 is CASPYRGPYGYTF. The CDR3 DNA follows: TGTGCCAGCCCTTACAGGGGGCCCTATGGCTACACCTTC.

The chain carries TRBV6-2 or TRBV6-3 and TRBJ2-7; tentatively, D is TRBD1 (6 bases). The CDR3 runs to 12 residues. Trimming shortened V by 5 bases and J by 3 bases, and 8 bases separated the two germline ends. CDR1 is MNHEY, CDR2 SVGEGT, per germline. The CDR3 nucleotides read TGTGCCAGCAGTCGACAGGACTACGAGCAGTACTTC. Protein product: CASSRQDYEQYF.

The gene calls are TRBV11-2 and TRBJ2-1; TRBD2 agrees at 7 bases. V was pared by 1 base and J by 3 bases, with 3 bases of the junction left unmatched. From germline, CDR1 is SGHAT and CDR2 FQNNGV. The length of the CDR3 is 15 residues. CDR3 in DNA: TGTGCCAGCAGCTTAGGGCGGGAGAGCTACAATGAGCAGTTCTTC. Its protein is CASSLGRESYNEQFF.

The V gene is TRBV19, the J gene TRBJ1-5; a weak D match, TRBD1 (5 bases). This CDR3 contains 16 residues. Trimming removed 6 bases from V and 6 bases from J, with 21 bases in between. Germline CDR1 is LNHDA and CDR2 is SQIVND (reference sequence). The CDR3 nucleotides are TGTGCCAGTAGCTTTCTGAGTAGGGGCAGAGGTCAGCCCCAGCATTTT. This codes for CASSFLSRGRGQPQHF.

The chain combines TRBV7-2 with TRBJ2-7, with 9 bases fitting TRBD1. Germline values: CDR1 SGHTA, CDR2 FQGNSA. This CDR3 is built from 15 residues. V was clipped by 4 bases and J by 4 bases; unmatched bases: 8. The CDR3 is CASSYTRGQGYEQYF. CDR3 DNA: TGTGCCAGCAGCTACACACGGGGACAGGGATACGAGCAGTACTTC.

The CDR3 bases are TGTGCCAGCAGTGAAATCTCGGGGGAGTATCAGCCCCAGCATTTT. The encoded protein is CASSEISGEYQPQHF. The V call is TRBV6-1, the J call TRBJ1-5; TRBD1 might be the D (5 bases). Trimming took off 2 bases at V and 5 bases at J, with 13 bases between the two ends. Germline CDR1 reads MNHNS; CDR2 reads SASEGT. The CDR3 runs to 15 residues.

This chain joins TRBV6-5 and TRBJ1-1, with TRBD1 identical over 9 bases. The V gene's germline CDR1 is MNHEY and CDR2 SVGAGI. The J segment lost 3 bases and the V segment lost 7 bases, leaving 6 bases of the junction unmatched. The CDR3 runs to 14 residues. The CDR3 DNA reads as TGTGCCAGCACCTTACAGGGGGCAGACACTGAAGCTTTCTTT. Residues: CASTLQGADTEAFF.

The gene calls are TRBV6-5 and TRBJ1-5; TRBD1 matches 8 bases. Germline values: CDR1 MNHEY, CDR2 SVGAGI. This CDR3 has 15 residues. J was trimmed by 3 bases and V by 4 bases; bases with no gene match: 5. Here the CDR3 DNA reads TGTGCCAGCAGTTTCAGGACAGGGTACAATCAGCCCCAGCATTTT. Translation gives CASSFRTGYNQPQHF.

The V call is TRBV19, the J call TRBJ1-6, with 7 bases that match TRBD1. CDR1 is LNHDA, CDR2 SQIVND, per germline (reference sequence). Losses at the gene ends were 4 bases for V and 4 bases for J; bases not matched to a gene: 7. The CDR3 loop spans 16 amino acids. CDR3 loop: CASSKDRSSYNSPLHF. In DNA form, the CDR3 reads TGTGCCAGTAGTAAGGACAGGAGTTCTTATAATTCACCCCTCCACTTT.

The chain couples TRBV9 to TRBJ2-2; D uncertain. Germline lookup yields CDR1 SGDLS and CDR2 YYNGEE. Trimming left V 1 base short and J 0 bases short, with 10 bases between. The CDR3 runs to 16 residues. The DNA of the CDR3 is TGTGCCAGCAGCGTATTGAACAGACCGAACACCGGGGAGCTGTTTTTT. Translation gives CASSVLNRPNTGELFF.

The chain employs TRBV3-1 (or the pseudogene TRBV3-2) and TRBJ2-6; D possibly corresponds to TRBD2 (7 bases). This CDR3 spans 20 amino acids. The ends were cut back, 0 bases at V and 2 bases at J, with 20 bases in the middle. Germline CDR1 LGHDT, CDR2 YNNKEL (reference sequence). Written as DNA, the CDR3 is TGTGCCAGCAGCCAAGACCCACCCTACGGGGGGCGGGCTGGGGCCAACGTCCTGACTTTC. Protein product: CASSQDPPYGGRAGANVLTF.

This sequence joins TRBV27 and TRBJ2-5; D unresolved. Germline V gene lookup returns CDR1 MNHEY and CDR2 SMNVEV (reference sequence). Trimming stripped 5 bases from V and 5 bases from J, with 18 bases between. The CDR3 loop spans 15 amino acids. CDR3 protein: CASSPPSLRQETQYF. CDR3 DNA sequence: TGTGCCAGCAGTCCTCCGAGCTTGAGGCAGGAGACCCAGTACTTC.

The chain links TRBV7-3 to TRBJ2-2, with 11 bases that match TRBD2. Germline V lookup: CDR1 SGHTA, CDR2 FQGTGA. V shed 3 bases, J shed 7 bases, and the junction held 13 bases outside the gene matches. This CDR3 has 18 amino acids. The CDR3 DNA reads as TGTGCCAGCAGCTTGATGGCGTCTAGCGGGAGGAGAATCGGGGAGCTGTTTTTT. This sequence encodes CASSLMASSGRRIGELFF.

The chain joins TRBV6-4 to TRBJ1-1; the D gene is possibly TRBD1 (6 bases). Trimming took off 7 bases at V and 0 bases at J, with 12 bases between the two ends. The CDR3 is made up of 14 amino acids. CDR1 and CDR2 from the germline V gene are MRHNA and SNTAGT. CDR3 sequence: CASNLGQMNTEAFF. The DNA of the CDR3 is TGTGCCAGCAATTTGGGACAAATGAACACTGAAGCTTTCTTT.

This clone has more than one count but fewer than ten. CDR3 protein: CASSLAQRYEQYF. The CDR3, as DNA: TGTGCCAGCAGTTTAGCGCAGCGGTACGAGCAGTACTTC. This sequence joins TRBV12-3 or TRBV12-4 and TRBJ2-7; possible D gene TRBD2, 5 bases. V lost 0 bases to trimming and J lost 4 bases, with 7 bases between them. The length of the CDR3 is 13 residues.

The chain is built from TRBV14 and TRBJ2-1; no clear D gene. The germline V and J ends were trimmed by 4 bases and 3 bases, with 10 bases remaining between them. Looked up from germline, CDR1 is SGHDN and CDR2 is FVKESK. This CDR3 spans 14 amino acids. The CDR3 here is CASSPRPGYNEQFF. The CDR3 DNA is TGTGCCAGCAGCCCCCGCCCGGGCTACAATGAGCAGTTCTTC.

The chain couples TRBV11-2 to TRBJ2-5; 7 nucleotides line up with TRBD2. Germline CDR1 reads SGHAT; CDR2 reads FQNNGV. This CDR3 is 16 amino acids long. J was trimmed by 3 bases and V by 6 bases; bases with no gene match: 13. CDR3 DNA: TGTGCCAGCAGGGGACTGGGCGGGGGACCGAAAGAGACCCAGTACTTC. Protein: CASRGLGGGPKETQYF.

The genes are TRBV3-1 (or the pseudogene TRBV3-2) and TRBJ1-1; D is uncertain. The germline gives CDR1 LGHDT, CDR2 YNNKEL (reference sequence). With 6 bases removed from V and 4 bases from J, the gap between germline ends came to 15 bases. This CDR3 region has 14 residues. The CDR3 loop is CASRDRRRGTEAFF. The CDR3 nucleotides read TGTGCCAGCAGAGATAGGCGGCGCGGCACTGAAGCTTTCTTT.

V gene TRBV27 combines with J gene TRBJ2-7, with D tentatively TRBD1 (6 bases). In germline, CDR1 is MNHEY, CDR2 SMNVEV (reference sequence). Deletions cut 3 bases from V and 7 bases from J, with 13 bases between. The CDR3 length is 13 residues. Written as DNA, the CDR3 is TGTGCCAGCAGTTTTGCAGGGGACCTGGAGCAGTACTTC. Its protein product is CASSFAGDLEQYF.

The V gene is TRBV4-3, the J gene TRBJ1-2, with 10 bases identical to TRBD1. The ends lost 1 base at V and 11 bases at J; junction bases unmatched: 7. CDR3 length: 14 residues. Per the germline V gene, CDR1 is LGHNA and CDR2 is YSLEER. As DNA, the CDR3 is TGCGCCAGCAGCCAAGTAGGGACAGGGGTTACATACACCTTC. Amino acids: CASSQVGTGVTYTF.